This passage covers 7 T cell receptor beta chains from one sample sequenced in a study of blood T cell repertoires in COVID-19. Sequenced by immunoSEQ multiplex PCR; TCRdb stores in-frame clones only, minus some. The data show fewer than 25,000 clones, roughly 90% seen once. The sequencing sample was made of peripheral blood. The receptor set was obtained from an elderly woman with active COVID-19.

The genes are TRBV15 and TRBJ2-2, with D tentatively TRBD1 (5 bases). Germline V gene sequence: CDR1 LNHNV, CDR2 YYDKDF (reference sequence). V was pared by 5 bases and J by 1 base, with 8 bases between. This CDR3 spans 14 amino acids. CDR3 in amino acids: CATSGHRNTGELFF. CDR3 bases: TGTGCCACCAGCGGACATAGGAACACCGGGGAGCTGTTTTTT.

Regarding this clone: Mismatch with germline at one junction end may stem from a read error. CDR3 sequence reads: CASRLGASNQPQHF. Written as DNA, the CDR3 is TGTGCCAGCAGGTTAGGGGCCAGCAATCAGCCCCAGCATTTT. The chain is built from TRBV7-8 and TRBJ1-5; possible D gene TRBD1, 5 bases. CDR3 size: 14 residues. The germline V gene encodes CDR1 SGHVS and CDR2 FQNEAQ.

CDR3: CATSDSGGGNTGELFF. The CDR3 DNA follows: TGTGCCACCAGTGATTCGGGAGGGGGGAACACCGGGGAGCTGTTTTTT. The V gene is TRBV24-1, the J gene TRBJ2-2; TRBD2 matches at 8 bases. The germline V gene has CDR1 KGHDR and CDR2 SFDVKD. The length of the CDR3 is 16 residues. V shed 2 bases, J shed 1 base, and the junction held 2 bases outside the gene matches.

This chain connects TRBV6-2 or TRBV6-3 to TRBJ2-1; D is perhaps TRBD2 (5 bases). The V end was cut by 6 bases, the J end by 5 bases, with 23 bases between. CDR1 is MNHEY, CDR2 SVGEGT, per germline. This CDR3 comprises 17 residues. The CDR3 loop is CASSQIEGLADDNEQFF. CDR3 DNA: TGTGCCAGCAGCCAGATAGAGGGTCTGGCTGACGACAATGAGCAGTTCTTC.

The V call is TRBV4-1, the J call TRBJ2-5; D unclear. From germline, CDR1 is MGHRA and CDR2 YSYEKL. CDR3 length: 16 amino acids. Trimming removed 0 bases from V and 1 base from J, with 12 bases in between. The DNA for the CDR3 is TGCGCCAGCAGCCAAGATCTCGGCCAGGTCCAAGAGACCCAGTACTTC. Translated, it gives CASSQDLGQVQETQYF.

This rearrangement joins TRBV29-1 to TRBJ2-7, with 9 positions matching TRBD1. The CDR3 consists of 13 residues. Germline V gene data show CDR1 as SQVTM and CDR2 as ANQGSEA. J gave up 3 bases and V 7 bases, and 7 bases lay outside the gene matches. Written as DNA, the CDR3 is TGCAGCGCCGCCGGGACAGGGTTCTACGAGCAGTACTTC. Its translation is CSAAGTGFYEQYF.

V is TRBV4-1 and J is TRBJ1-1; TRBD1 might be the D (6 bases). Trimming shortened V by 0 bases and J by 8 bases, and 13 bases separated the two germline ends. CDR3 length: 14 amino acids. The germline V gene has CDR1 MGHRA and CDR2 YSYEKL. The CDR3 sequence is CASSQDWKGVEAFF. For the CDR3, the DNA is TGCGCCAGCAGCCAAGATTGGAAGGGGGTGGAAGCTTTCTTT.